One and the same sample provided the 21 T cell receptor beta chains below, sequenced in a study of blood T cells in healthy people across ages. Primed by a sample-barcoded 5' primer and a J-beta primer mix, a second PCR proceeded for about 6 to 11 cycles. TCRdb re-called the 5' RACE reads through MiXCR, storing one row per CDR3 protein. The sample gives about 1.1 million distinct CDR3 sequences, 35% to 40% of which show up once; over 10% is in the top ten. Sequenced: blood. The receptors come from a young man in good health.

This clonotype has just one count. The chain joins TRBV4-2 to TRBJ2-1; D not resolved. This CDR3 spans 15 amino acids. Germline lookup yields CDR1 LGHNA and CDR2 YNFKEQ. The ends were cut back, 1 base at V and 1 base at J, with 8 bases in the middle. CDR3 DNA: TGTGCCAGCAGCCAAGTTAAGGTTTCCTACAATGAGCAGTTCTTC. Translation gives CASSQVKVSYNEQFF.

The chain carries TRBV6-2 or TRBV6-3 and TRBJ1-1; a possible D gene is TRBD1 (6 bases). V shed 0 bases and J shed 4 bases, with 24 bases lying between them. Germline CDR1 is MNHEY and CDR2 is SVGEGT. The CDR3 extends over 19 amino acids. DNA for the CDR3: TGTGCCAGCAGTTACTCGAAAGGACAGCCATGGCGGGGTGGCACTGAAGCTTTCTTT. Protein product: CASSYSKGQPWRGGTEAFF.

This clonotype was picked up a small number of times. The rearrangement uses TRBV7-2 and TRBJ1-5; the D is unclear. This CDR3 is 14 amino acids long. V shed 6 bases and J shed 3 bases, with 12 bases lying between them. Germline CDR1 and CDR2: SGHTA and FQGNSA. DNA for the CDR3: TGTGCCAGCAGTACAGTAGGCCCCAATCAGCCCCAGCATTTT. Translation gives CASSTVGPNQPQHF.

This chain links TRBV4-3 with TRBJ1-6, with D hard to call. The germline V and J ends were trimmed by 1 base and 5 bases, with 12 bases remaining between them. CDR3 length equals 16 residues. The germline gives CDR1 LGHNA, CDR2 YSLEER. The CDR3 reads CASSQATAGHNSPLHF. CDR3 sequence (DNA): TGCGCCAGCAGCCAAGCTACGGCAGGCCATAATTCACCCCTCCACTTT.

The CDR3 loop reads CASSQTTSGANVLTF. CDR3 DNA: TGCGCCAGCAGCCAGACTACCTCTGGGGCCAACGTCCTGACTTTC. The chain employs TRBV4-1 and TRBJ2-6; tentative D call: TRBD2 (5 bases). The V end was cut by 3 bases, the J end by 0 bases, with 6 bases between. There are 15 residues in the CDR3. CDR1 and CDR2 from the germline V gene are MGHRA and YSYEKL.

This clonotype has a handful of counts. The CDR3 region is CSARDGTGIGGDEQFF. CDR3 coding DNA: TGCAGTGCTAGAGATGGGACAGGTATTGGGGGGGATGAGCAGTTCTTC. The chain joins TRBV20-1 to TRBJ2-1, with D possibly matching TRBD1 (8 bases). The germline gives CDR1 DFQATT, CDR2 SNEGSKA (reference sequence). This CDR3 has 16 residues. Trimming removed 0 bases at V and 8 bases at J, with 20 bases between.

This clonotype was seen at least ten times. This chain connects TRBV27 to TRBJ1-5; possibly TRBD1 for D (5 bases). Germline CDR1 MNHEY, CDR2 SMNVEV (reference sequence). V lost 3 bases and J 7 bases, leaving 13 bases between the germline ends. The CDR3 has 14 residues. The DNA for the CDR3 is TGTGCCAGCAGTTTGGGCTTAGGGGACCAGCCCCAGCATTTT. Its protein is CASSLGLGDQPQHF.

This chain joins TRBV12-3 or TRBV12-4 and TRBJ1-1; D not resolved. The V and J ends lost 9 bases and 3 bases respectively, with 8 bases between them. The CDR3 runs to 11 residues. The CDR3 bases are TGTGCCAGTGGAGGGTACACTGAAGCTTTCTTT. As protein: CASGGYTEAFF.

V gene TRBV12-3 or TRBV12-4 combines with J gene TRBJ1-1; the D is unclear. The CDR3 sequence is 14 residues long. Trimming left V 5 bases short and J 4 bases short, with 14 bases between. In DNA form, the CDR3 reads TGTGCCAGCAGTGTGTACAGTGAGAGCACTGAAGCTTTCTTT. Amino acid sequence: CASSVYSESTEAFF.

With respect to this clonotype: A much larger clone lies a single base off, so this may be a read error. This sequence joins TRBV29-1 and TRBJ2-1; 7 bases are shared with TRBD1. This CDR3 has 14 residues. Germline V gene lookup returns CDR1 SQVTM and CDR2 ANQGSEA. The CDR3 sequence is CSVGQGRSYNKQFF. The DNA for the CDR3 is TGCAGCGTTGGACAGGGAAGATCCTACAATAAGCAGTTCTTC.

This rearrangement joins TRBV7-2 to TRBJ1-1; D unclear. CDR1 is SGHTA, CDR2 FQGNSA, per germline. V was trimmed by 5 bases and J by 10 bases, leaving 17 bases between them. The CDR3 runs to 13 residues. The CDR3 nucleotides are TGTGCCAGCAGCGCAGGCCTCCAGGTCGGAGCTTTCTTT. It specifies CASSAGLQVGAFF.

This clonotype was counted between two and nine times. The rearrangement uses TRBV6-6 and TRBJ1-1; TRBD1 might be the D (6 bases). Looked up from germline, CDR1 is MNHNY and CDR2 is SVGAGI (reference sequence). V dropped 2 bases and J dropped 2 bases, with 18 bases sitting between them. The CDR3 runs 17 residues. CDR3 protein: CASSYGSTGGPNTEAFF. Written as DNA, the CDR3 is TGTGCCAGCAGTTACGGATCCACTGGGGGCCCTAACACTGAAGCTTTCTTT.

This clonotype was detected only a few times. The genes are TRBV4-2 and TRBJ2-3; TRBD2 aligns across 10 bases. Germline V gene data show CDR1 as LGHNA and CDR2 as YNFKEQ. V dropped 3 bases and J dropped 2; count of bases not matched to a gene: 8. This CDR3 has 17 residues. As DNA, the CDR3 is TGTGCCAGCAGCCAGCCTCTTAGCGGGGGGCCCACAGATACGCAGTATTTT. This sequence encodes CASSQPLSGGPTDTQYF.

The V call is TRBV7-2, the J call TRBJ2-7, with TRBD2 identical over 8 bases. The last part of the DNA fits TRBJ2-5 better; the J call may be wrong. This CDR3 contains 15 residues. Looked up from germline, CDR1 is SGHTA and CDR2 is FQGNSA. The CDR3 DNA is TGTGCCAGCAGCTCCTTTGGCGGGGGGAAAGAGACCCAGTACTTC. Its translation is CASSSFGGGKETQYF.

At least ten counts were recorded for this clonotype. V gene TRBV18 combines with J gene TRBJ1-1; D is uncertain. Trimming took off 3 bases at V and 0 bases at J, with 5 bases between the two ends. The CDR3 is 13 residues long. Germline loops: CDR1 KGHSH, CDR2 LQKENI. The CDR3 reads CASSPSMNTEAFF. CDR3 nucleotides: TGTGCCAGCTCACCCTCCATGAACACTGAAGCTTTCTTT.

This clonotype was seen only a few times. The chain's CDR3 is CSARGSTGNTEAFF. As DNA, the CDR3 is TGCAGTGCTAGAGGCTCGACAGGGAACACTGAAGCTTTCTTT. This chain joins TRBV20-1 and TRBJ1-1; D perhaps matches TRBD1 (6 bases). CDR1 DFQATT and CDR2 SNEGSKA come from the germline V gene (reference sequence). The length of the CDR3 is 14 residues. Trimming stripped 1 base from V and 1 base from J, with 10 bases between.

CDR3 DNA sequence: TGTGCCAGCAGTTACTCGTCAGGAAGGTACAATCAGCCCCAGCATTTT. It codes for CASSYSSGRYNQPQHF. This sequence joins TRBV6-2 or TRBV6-3 and TRBJ1-5, with D hard to call. This CDR3 comprises 16 residues. Germline V gene lookup returns CDR1 MNHEY and CDR2 SVGEGT. The V gene lost 0 bases and the J gene lost 3 bases, with 12 bases spanning the gap.

In this sample, this clonotype turned up a few times. CDR3 bases: TGTGCCAGCAGCTTAGCGGCGACTGATACGCAGTATTTT. Amino acids: CASSLAATDTQYF. V usage is TRBV7-9 and J usage is TRBJ2-3; D gene unclear. V was cut by 0 bases and J by 6 bases, with 7 bases left in between. Germline V gene lookup returns CDR1 SEHNR and CDR2 FQNEAQ (reference sequence). The CDR3 has 13 amino acids.

There are a few counts of this clonotype. This chain links TRBV7-2 with TRBJ1-2; D may be TRBD1 (6 bases). This CDR3 has 15 residues. Looked up from germline, CDR1 is SGHTA and CDR2 is FQGNSA. Trimming cost V 1 base and J 5 bases, with 14 bases left between them. The CDR3 is CASSLGQATGYGYTF. The CDR3 DNA sequence: TGTGCCAGCAGCTTAGGACAGGCCACGGGGTATGGCTACACCTTC.

This clonotype was observed a handful of times. J is TRBJ2-3 and V is TRBV9, with D tentatively TRBD1 (7 bases). The CDR3 covers 15 residues. Germline CDR1 and CDR2: SGDLS and YYNGEE. V was cut by 0 bases and J by 3 bases, with 11 bases left in between. The CDR3 coding sequence is TGTGCCAGCAGCGTAGAACAGGGGAGGACAGATACGCAGTATTTT. It is translated as CASSVEQGRTDTQYF.

The chain links TRBV10-3 to TRBJ2-3; tentatively, D is TRBD1 (6 bases). The CDR3 has 18 amino acids. The V end lost 6 bases, the J end lost 3 bases, and 25 bases lay between the germline ends. Germline CDR1 is ENHRY and CDR2 is SYGVKD. The CDR3 DNA is TGTGCCATCAGGAGTTTTAGGGGGACATGGACTGAAACAGATACGCAGTATTTT. Translation: CAIRSFRGTWTETDTQYF.